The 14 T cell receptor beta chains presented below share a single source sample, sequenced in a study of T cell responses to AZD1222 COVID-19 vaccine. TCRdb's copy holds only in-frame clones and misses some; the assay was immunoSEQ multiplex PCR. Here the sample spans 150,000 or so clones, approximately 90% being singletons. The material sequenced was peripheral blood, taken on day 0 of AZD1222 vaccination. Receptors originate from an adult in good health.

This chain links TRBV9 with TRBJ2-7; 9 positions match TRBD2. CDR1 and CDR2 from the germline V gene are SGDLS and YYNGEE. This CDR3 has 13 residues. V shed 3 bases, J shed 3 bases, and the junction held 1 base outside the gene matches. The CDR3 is CASSGLADYEQYF. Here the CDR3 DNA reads TGTGCCAGCAGCGGACTAGCGGACTACGAGCAGTACTTC.

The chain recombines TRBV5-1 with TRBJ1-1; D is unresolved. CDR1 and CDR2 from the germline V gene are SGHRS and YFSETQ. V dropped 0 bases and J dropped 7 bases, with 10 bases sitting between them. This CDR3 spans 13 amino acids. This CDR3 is CASSLEQASEAFF. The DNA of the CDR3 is TGCGCCAGCAGCTTGGAACAAGCAAGTGAAGCTTTCTTT.

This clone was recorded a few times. The DNA for the CDR3 is TGTGCCTGGACTGCCGGGGGTGTCTCCTACGAGCAGTACTTC. Its protein is CAWTAGGVSYEQYF. This chain joins TRBV30 and TRBJ2-7; D might be TRBD2 (6 bases). CDR1 and CDR2 (germline): GTSNPN, SVGIG (reference sequence). V lost 4 bases and J 0 bases, leaving 13 bases between the germline ends. The CDR3 totals 14 residues.

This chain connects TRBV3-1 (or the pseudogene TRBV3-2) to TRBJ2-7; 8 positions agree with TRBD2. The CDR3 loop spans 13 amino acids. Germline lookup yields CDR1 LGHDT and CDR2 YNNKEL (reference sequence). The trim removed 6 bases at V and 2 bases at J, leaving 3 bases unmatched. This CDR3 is CASSLAGPYEQYF. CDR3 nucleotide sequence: TGTGCCAGCAGTCTAGCGGGTCCCTACGAGCAGTACTTC.

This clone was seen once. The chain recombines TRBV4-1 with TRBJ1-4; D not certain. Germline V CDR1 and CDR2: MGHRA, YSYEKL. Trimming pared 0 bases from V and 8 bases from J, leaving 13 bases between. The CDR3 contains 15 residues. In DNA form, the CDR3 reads TGCGCCAGCAGCCAAGAAGGAAAGTTTTGGGAAAAACTGTTTTTT. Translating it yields CASSQEGKFWEKLFF.

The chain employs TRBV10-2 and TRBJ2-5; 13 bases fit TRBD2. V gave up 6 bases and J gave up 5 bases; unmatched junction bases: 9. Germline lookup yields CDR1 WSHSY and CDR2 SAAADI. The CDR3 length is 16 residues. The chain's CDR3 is CASSVLAGGPGETQYF. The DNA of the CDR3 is TGCGCCAGCAGCGTACTAGCGGGAGGGCCTGGGGAGACCCAGTACTTC.

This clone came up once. In DNA form, the CDR3 reads TGTGCCAGCAGCGCCACCTCTCACCTAGCGGGAGGGCCGGGGGAGACCCAGTACTTC. It yields the protein CASSATSHLAGGPGETQYF. The rearrangement uses TRBV9 and TRBJ2-5; TRBD2 agrees at 12 bases. This CDR3 is built from 19 residues. Germline V CDR1 and CDR2: SGDLS, YYNGEE. Trimming at V came to 3 bases and at J to 5 bases, leaving 17 bases not matched to a gene.

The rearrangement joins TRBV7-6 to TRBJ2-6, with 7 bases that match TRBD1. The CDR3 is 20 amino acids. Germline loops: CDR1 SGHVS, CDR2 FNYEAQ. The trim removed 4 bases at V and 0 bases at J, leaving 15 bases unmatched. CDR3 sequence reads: CASSSGGRGLTLSGANVLTF. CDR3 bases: TGTGCCAGCAGCTCAGGGGGACGCGGGCTCACTCTCTCTGGGGCCAACGTCCTGACTTTC.

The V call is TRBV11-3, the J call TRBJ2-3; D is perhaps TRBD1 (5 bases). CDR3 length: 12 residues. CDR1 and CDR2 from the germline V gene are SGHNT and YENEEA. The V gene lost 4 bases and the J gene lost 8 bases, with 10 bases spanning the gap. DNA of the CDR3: TGTGCCAGCAGCTCAGACAGTGGTACGCAGTATTTT. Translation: CASSSDSGTQYF. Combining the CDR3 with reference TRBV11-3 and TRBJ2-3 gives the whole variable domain EAGVVQSPRYKIIEKKQPVAFWCNPISGHNTLYWYLQNLGQGPELLIRYENEEAVDDSQLPKDRFSAERLKGVDSTLKIQPAELGDSAVYLCASSSDSGTQYFGPGTRLTVL.

The CDR3 DNA reads TGTGCCAGCAGCTTACCTCCGGACAGGAAAGGGGGAGATACGCAGTATTTT. Translated: CASSLPPDRKGGDTQYF. The chain uses TRBV7-9 and TRBJ2-3; 7 bases fit TRBD1. Trimming cost V 2 bases and J 5 bases; bases outside gene matches: 13. Looked up from germline, CDR1 is SEHNR and CDR2 is FQNEAQ (reference sequence). This CDR3 comprises 17 residues.

The CDR3 DNA reads TGCGCCAGCAGCCCTCTCTTGAGATTCACTGAAGCTTTCTTT. Its protein product is CASSPLLRFTEAFF. The chain combines TRBV4-1 with TRBJ1-1; D unclear. This CDR3 has 14 amino acids. Germline V gene data show CDR1 as MGHRA and CDR2 as YSYEKL. V lost 4 bases to trimming and J lost 4 bases, with 13 bases between them.

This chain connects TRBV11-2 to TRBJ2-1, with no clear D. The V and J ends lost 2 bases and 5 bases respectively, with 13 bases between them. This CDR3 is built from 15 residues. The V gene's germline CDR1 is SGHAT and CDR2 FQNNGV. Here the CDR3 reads CASSLILSPNNEQFF. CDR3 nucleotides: TGTGCCAGCAGCTTAATTCTGAGCCCGAACAATGAGCAGTTCTTC.

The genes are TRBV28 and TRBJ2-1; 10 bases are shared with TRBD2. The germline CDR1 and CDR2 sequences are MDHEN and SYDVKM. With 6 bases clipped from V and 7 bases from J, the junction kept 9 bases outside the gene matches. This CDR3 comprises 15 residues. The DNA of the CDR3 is TGTGCCAGCAGCCCCTGGGGTAGCGGGAGGAATGAGCAGTTCTTC. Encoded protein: CASSPWGSGRNEQFF.

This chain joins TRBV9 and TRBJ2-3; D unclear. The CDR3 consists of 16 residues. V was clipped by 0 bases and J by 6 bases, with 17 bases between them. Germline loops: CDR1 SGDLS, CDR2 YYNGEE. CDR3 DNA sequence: TGTGCCAGCAGCGTAGAGTCCTTGGCCCCTGCGGATACGCAGTATTTT. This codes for CASSVESLAPADTQYF.